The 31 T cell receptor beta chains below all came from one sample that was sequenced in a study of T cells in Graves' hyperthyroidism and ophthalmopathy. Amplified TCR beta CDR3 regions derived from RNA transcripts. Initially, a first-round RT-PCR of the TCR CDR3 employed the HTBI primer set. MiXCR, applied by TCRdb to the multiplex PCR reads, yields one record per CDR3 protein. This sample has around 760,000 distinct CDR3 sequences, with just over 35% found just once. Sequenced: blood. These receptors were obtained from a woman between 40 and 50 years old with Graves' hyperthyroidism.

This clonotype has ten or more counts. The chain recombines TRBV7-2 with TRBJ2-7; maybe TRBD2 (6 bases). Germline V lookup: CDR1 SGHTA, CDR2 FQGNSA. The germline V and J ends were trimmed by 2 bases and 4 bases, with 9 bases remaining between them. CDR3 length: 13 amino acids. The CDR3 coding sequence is TGTGCCAGCAGCTTATGGGCGGGGTACGAGCAGTACTTC. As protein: CASSLWAGYEQYF.

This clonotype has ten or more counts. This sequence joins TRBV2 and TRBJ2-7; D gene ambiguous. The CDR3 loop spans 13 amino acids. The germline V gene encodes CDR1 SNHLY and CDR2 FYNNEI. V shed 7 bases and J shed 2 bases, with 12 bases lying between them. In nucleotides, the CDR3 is TGTGCCAGCAAACGGGTGACGGCCTACGAGCAGTACTTC. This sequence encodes CASKRVTAYEQYF.

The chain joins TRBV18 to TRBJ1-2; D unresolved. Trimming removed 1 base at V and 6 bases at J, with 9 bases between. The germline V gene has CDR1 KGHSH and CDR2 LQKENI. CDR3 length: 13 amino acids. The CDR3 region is CASSPQYRNGYTF. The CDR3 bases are TGTGCCAGCTCACCACAGTATCGGAATGGCTACACCTTC.

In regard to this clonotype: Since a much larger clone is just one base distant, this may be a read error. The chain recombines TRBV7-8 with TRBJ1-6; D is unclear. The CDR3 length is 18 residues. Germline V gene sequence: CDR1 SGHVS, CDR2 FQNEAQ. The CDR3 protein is CASSLAQFRAGYDSPLHF. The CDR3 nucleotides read TGTGCCAGCAGCTTAGCACAATTCCGCGCAGGCTATGATTCACCCCTCCACTTT.

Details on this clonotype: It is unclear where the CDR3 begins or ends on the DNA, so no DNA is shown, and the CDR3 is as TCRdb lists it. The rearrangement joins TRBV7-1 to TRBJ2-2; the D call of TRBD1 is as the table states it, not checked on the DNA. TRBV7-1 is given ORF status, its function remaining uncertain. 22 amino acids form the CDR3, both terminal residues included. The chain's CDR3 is CASSLNGANVLTFGAGTGELFF.

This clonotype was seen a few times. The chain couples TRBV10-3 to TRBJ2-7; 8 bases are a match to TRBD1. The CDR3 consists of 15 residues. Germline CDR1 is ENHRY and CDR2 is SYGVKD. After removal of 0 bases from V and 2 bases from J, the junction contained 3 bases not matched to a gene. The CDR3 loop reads CAISESLQGAYEQYF. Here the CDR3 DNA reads TGTGCCATCAGTGAGTCGCTACAGGGGGCCTACGAGCAGTACTTC.

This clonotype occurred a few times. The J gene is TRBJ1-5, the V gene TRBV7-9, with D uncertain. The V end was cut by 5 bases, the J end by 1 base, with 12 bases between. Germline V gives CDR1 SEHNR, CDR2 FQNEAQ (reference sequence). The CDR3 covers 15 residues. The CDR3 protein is CASSRSRRSNQPQHF. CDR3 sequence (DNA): TGTGCCAGCAGCCGAAGTCGCAGGAGCAATCAGCCCCAGCATTTT.

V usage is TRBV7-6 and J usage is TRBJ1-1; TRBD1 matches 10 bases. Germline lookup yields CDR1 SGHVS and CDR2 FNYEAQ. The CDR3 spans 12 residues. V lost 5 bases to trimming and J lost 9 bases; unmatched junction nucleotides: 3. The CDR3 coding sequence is TGTGCCAGCAGCCAAGACAGGGGGCAAGCTTTCTTT. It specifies CASSQDRGQAFF.

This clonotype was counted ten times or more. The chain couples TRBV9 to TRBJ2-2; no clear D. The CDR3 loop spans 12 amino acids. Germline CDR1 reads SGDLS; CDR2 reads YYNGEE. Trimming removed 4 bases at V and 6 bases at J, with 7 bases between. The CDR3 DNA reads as TGTGCCAGCAGCCCACGCTCCGGGGAGCTGTTTTTT. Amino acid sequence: CASSPRSGELFF.

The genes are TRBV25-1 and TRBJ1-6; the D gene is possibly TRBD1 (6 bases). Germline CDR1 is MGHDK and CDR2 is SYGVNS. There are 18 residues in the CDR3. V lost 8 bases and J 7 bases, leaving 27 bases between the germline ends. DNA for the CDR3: TGTGCCAGCCGAGATACCTACCGGGACACCCGGGGGAATTCACCCCTCCACTTT. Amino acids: CASRDTYRDTRGNSPLHF.

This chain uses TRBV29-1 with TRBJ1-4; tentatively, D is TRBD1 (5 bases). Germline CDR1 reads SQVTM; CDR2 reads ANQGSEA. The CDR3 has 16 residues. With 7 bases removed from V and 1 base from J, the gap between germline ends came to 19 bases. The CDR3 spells CSASGGGGVTNEKLFF. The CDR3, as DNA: TGCAGCGCCAGCGGGGGAGGAGGGGTAACTAATGAAAAACTGTTTTTT. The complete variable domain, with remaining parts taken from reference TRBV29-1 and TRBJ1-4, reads SAVISQKPSRDICQRGTSLTIQCQVDSQVTMMFWYRQQPGQSLTLIATANQGSEATYESGFVIDKFPISRPNLTFSTLTVSNMSPEDSSIYLCSASGGGGVTNEKLFFGSGTQLSVL.

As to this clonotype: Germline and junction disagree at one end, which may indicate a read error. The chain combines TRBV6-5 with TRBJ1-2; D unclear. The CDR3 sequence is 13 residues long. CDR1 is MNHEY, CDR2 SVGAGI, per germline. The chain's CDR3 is CAISYGYSDGYTF. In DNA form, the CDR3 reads TGTGCCATCAGTTACGGGTATTCTGATGGCTACACCTTC.

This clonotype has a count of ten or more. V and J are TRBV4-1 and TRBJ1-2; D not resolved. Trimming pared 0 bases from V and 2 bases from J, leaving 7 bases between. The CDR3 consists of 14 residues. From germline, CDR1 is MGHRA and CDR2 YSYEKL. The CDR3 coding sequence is TGCGCCAGCAGCCAAGATCCAGACAACTATGGCTACACCTTC. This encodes CASSQDPDNYGYTF.

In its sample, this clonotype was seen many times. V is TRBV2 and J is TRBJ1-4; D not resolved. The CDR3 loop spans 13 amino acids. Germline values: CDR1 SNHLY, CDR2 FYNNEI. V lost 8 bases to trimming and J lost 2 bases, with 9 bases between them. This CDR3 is CASRYGTNEKLFF. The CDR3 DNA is TGTGCCAGCCGCTATGGGACTAATGAAAAACTGTTTTTT.

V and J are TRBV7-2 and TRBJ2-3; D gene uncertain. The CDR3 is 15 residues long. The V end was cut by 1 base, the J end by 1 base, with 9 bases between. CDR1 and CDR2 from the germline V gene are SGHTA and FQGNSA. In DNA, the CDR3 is TGTGCCAGCAGCTTAGTGTCAGTTCGCACAGATACGCAGTATTTT. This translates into CASSLVSVRTDTQYF.

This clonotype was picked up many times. CDR3 DNA sequence: TGTGCCAGCAGCTTGTCTAAGACGGGCAATCAGCCCCAGCATTTT. Its protein product is CASSLSKTGNQPQHF. The V gene is TRBV5-5, the J gene TRBJ1-5; D unclear. V lost 1 base to trimming and J lost 2 bases, with 10 bases between them. The CDR3 has 15 residues. Germline values: CDR1 SGHKS, CDR2 YYEKEE (reference sequence).

The CDR3, as DNA: TGCGCCAGCAGCCAAGATCACAAAATCGCATACGAGCAGTACTTC. This translates into CASSQDHKIAYEQYF. The chain carries TRBV4-3 and TRBJ2-7; D remains ambiguous. Germline V gene lookup returns CDR1 LGHNA and CDR2 YSLEER. Trimming shortened V by 0 bases and J by 4 bases, and 13 bases separated the two germline ends. There are 15 residues in the CDR3.

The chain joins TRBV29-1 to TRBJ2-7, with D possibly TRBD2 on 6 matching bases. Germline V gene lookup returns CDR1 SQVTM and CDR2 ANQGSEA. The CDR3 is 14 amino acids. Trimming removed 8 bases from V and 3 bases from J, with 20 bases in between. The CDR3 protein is CSQVDSGLNYEQYF. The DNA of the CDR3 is TGCAGCCAAGTGGACTCGGGACTGAACTACGAGCAGTACTTC.

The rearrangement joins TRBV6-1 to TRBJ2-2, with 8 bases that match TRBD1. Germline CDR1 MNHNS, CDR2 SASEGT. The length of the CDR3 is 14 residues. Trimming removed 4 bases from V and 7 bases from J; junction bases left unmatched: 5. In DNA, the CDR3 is TGTGCCAGCAGTGGCTCGGACAGGGACGGGGAGCTGTTTTTT. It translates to CASSGSDRDGELFF.

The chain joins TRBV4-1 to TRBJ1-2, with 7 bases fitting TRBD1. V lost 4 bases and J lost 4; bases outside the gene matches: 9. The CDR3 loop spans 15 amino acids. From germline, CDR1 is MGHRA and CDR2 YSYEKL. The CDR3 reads CASSPSTGSLYGYTF. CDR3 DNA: TGCGCCAGCAGCCCCTCGACAGGGAGCCTCTATGGCTACACCTTC.

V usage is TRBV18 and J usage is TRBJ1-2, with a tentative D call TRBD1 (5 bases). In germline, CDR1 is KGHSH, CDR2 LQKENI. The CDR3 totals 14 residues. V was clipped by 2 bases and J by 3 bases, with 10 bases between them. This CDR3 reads CASSPSGTYYGYTF. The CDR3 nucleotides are TGTGCCAGCTCACCATCCGGGACGTACTATGGCTACACCTTC.

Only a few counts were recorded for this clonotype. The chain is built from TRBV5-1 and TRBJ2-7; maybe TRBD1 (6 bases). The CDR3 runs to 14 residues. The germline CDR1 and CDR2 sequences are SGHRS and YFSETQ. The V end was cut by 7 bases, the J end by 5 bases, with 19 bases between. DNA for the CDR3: TGCGCCAGCGGCACTCAGGGGAGTCTTAACGAGCAGTACTTC. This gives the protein CASGTQGSLNEQYF.

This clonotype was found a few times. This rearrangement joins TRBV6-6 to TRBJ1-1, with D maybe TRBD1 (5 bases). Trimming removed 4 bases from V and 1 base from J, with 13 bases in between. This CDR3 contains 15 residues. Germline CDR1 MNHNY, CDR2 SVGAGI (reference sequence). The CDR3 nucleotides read TGTGCCAGCAGTTCCTCGGGACGGGGGAACACTGAAGCTTTCTTT. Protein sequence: CASSSSGRGNTEAFF.

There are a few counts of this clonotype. The CDR3 region has the DNA TGTGCCAGCAGTTTAAGAAAGGGACGGGAGAATAATTCACCCCTCCACTTT. Protein product: CASSLRKGRENNSPLHF. The V gene is TRBV12-3 or TRBV12-4, the J gene TRBJ1-6, with D perhaps TRBD1 (5 bases). The V and J ends lost 2 bases and 5 bases respectively, with 16 bases between them. There are 17 residues in the CDR3.

CDR3 sequence: CATSDPSARGYTDTQYF. CDR3 nucleotide sequence: TGTGCCACCAGTGACCCTTCGGCGCGGGGCTACACAGATACGCAGTATTTT. The chain recombines TRBV24-1 with TRBJ2-3; D might be TRBD2 (6 bases). The germline V gene encodes CDR1 KGHDR and CDR2 SFDVKD. The CDR3 extends over 17 amino acids. Trimming pared 4 bases from V and 2 bases from J, leaving 18 bases between.

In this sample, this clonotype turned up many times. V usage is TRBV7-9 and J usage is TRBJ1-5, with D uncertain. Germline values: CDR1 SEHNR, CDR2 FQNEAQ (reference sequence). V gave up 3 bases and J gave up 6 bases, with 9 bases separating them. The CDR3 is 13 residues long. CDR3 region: CASSFMGSQPQHF. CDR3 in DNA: TGTGCCAGCAGCTTTATGGGGAGTCAGCCCCAGCATTTT.

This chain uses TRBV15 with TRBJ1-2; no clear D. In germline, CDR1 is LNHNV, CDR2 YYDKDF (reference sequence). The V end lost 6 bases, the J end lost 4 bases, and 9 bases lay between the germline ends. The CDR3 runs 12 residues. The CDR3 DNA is TGTGCCACCAGGGTAGGGCCCTATGGCTACACCTTC. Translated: CATRVGPYGYTF. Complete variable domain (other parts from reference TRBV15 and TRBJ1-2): DAMVIQNPRYQVTQFGKPVTLSCSQTLNHNVMYWYQQKSSQAPKLLFHYYDKDFNNEADTPDNFQSRRPNTSFCFLDIRSPGLGDTAMYLCATRVGPYGYTFGSGTRLTVV.

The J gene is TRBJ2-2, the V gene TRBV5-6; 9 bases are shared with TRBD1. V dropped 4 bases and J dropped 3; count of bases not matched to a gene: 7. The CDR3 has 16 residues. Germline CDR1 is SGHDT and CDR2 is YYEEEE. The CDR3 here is CASSIDRGYYTGELFF. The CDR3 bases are TGTGCCAGCAGCATAGACAGGGGGTATTACACCGGGGAGCTGTTTTTT.

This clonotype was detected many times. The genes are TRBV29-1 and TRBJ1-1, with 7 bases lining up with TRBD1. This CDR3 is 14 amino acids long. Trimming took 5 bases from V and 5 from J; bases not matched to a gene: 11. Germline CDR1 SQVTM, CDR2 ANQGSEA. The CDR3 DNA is TGCAGCGTTTGGGACAGTTGGAGTGGTACTGAAGCTTTCTTT. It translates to CSVWDSWSGTEAFF.

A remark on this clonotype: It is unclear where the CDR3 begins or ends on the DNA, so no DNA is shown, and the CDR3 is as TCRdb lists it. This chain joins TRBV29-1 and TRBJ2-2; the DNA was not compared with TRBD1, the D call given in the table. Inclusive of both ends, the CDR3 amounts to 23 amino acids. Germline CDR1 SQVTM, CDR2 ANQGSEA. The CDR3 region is CSVGVQSGANVLTFGAGTGELFF.

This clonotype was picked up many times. CDR3 residues: CASSAREETQYF. CDR3 DNA: TGTGCCAGCAGTGCCAGGGAAGAGACCCAGTACTTC. The V call is TRBV2, the J call TRBJ2-5; possibly TRBD1 for D (5 bases). This CDR3 spans 12 amino acids. With 4 bases removed from V and 3 bases from J, the gap between germline ends came to 6 bases. Germline assignment: CDR1 SNHLY and CDR2 FYNNEI.